What follows describes a single T cell receptor (beta chain). Its antigen remains unidentified. These data originate in a study of T cell responses to AZD1222 COVID-19 vaccine. Study-level points and caveats: The study found Spike-specific TCR breadth and depth rose after two AZD1222 doses. Without day 14 samples, only post-peak T cell repertoires were studied. Clonal diversity may have been underestimated in mostly white British donors.

Produced via immunoSEQ multiplex PCR; TCRdb's table is partial and in-frame only. The repertoire has about 140,000 clones, more than 80% of them found once; the top ten carry approximately 8%. V was clipped by 5 bases and J by 3 bases; unmatched bases: 8. The CDR3 sequence is 14 residues long. Germline lookup yields CDR1 SQVTM and CDR2 ANQGSEA. The source was peripheral blood, collected 28 days after the second dose of the MenACWY control vaccine. This TCR derives from an adult who received the MenACWY meningococcal vaccine as a control. V usage is TRBV29-1 and J usage is TRBJ1-1, with 8 bases matching TRBD1. The CDR3 sequence is CSVTTGGWDTEAFF. The CDR3 DNA reads as TGCAGCGTTACAACAGGGGGGTGGGACACTGAAGCTTTCTTT.